Each of the 22 T cell receptor beta chains below was sequenced from the same sample in a study of shared clonotypes between healthy human individuals. Sequencing was performed with immunoSEQ multiplex PCR; in TCRdb, only in-frame clones are kept and a portion is missing. The sample holds roughly 2 million clones; 85% to 95% are singletons and the top ten take under 0.15%. The sequenced sample consisted of naive CD4+ T cells sorted from blood. As for subset: CD45RA+ positively selected. The receptor set was obtained from a man younger than 35 in good health.

The chain joins TRBV9 to TRBJ1-1; weak D call: TRBD1 (5 bases). This CDR3 has 15 amino acids. The germline V gene encodes CDR1 SGDLS and CDR2 YYNGEE. Trimming pared 2 bases from V and 0 bases from J, leaving 11 bases between. The CDR3: CASSVQTDLNTEAFF. The DNA for the CDR3 is TGTGCCAGCAGCGTTCAGACAGACCTGAACACTGAAGCTTTCTTT.

The chain carries TRBV7-6 and TRBJ1-2; no clear D gene. Germline V gene sequence: CDR1 SGHVS, CDR2 FNYEAQ. The ends were cut back, 4 bases at V and 2 bases at J, with 8 bases in the middle. The CDR3 runs to 13 residues. CDR3 bases: TGTGCCAGCAGCTCACAGATAAACTATGGCTACACCTTC. This translates into CASSSQINYGYTF.

This clone was detected only once. V gene TRBV5-6 combines with J gene TRBJ2-3; D unclear. V lost 6 bases and J lost 2, with 16 bases in between. The germline V gene encodes CDR1 SGHDT and CDR2 YYEEEE. The CDR3 consists of 15 residues. In DNA form, the CDR3 reads TGTGCCAGCACGCAAATTGGCAGAGTCACAGATACGCAGTATTTT. It encodes CASTQIGRVTDTQYF.

The V call is TRBV5-1, the J call TRBJ2-7; D uncertain. The CDR3 has 15 amino acids. Trimming took off 0 bases at V and 7 bases at J, with 17 bases between the two ends. CDR1 is SGHRS and CDR2 is YFSETQ in the germline V gene. CDR3 residues: CASSLDTAKGYEQYF. The CDR3, as DNA: TGCGCCAGCAGCTTGGACACCGCGAAAGGATATGAGCAGTACTTC.

The chain joins TRBV6-1 to TRBJ2-7, with D perhaps given as TRBD1 or TRBD2 (5 bases each). The V gene's germline CDR1 is MNHNS and CDR2 SASEGT. V lost 4 bases to trimming and J lost 4 bases, with 17 bases between them. CDR3 length: 15 residues. CDR3 residues: CASSAGTAGKYEQYF. The CDR3 DNA is TGTGCCAGCAGTGCTGGGACGGCAGGGAAATACGAGCAGTACTTC.

The chain carries TRBV28 and TRBJ1-2; tentatively, D is TRBD1 (5 bases). From germline, CDR1 is MDHEN and CDR2 SYDVKM. The CDR3 extends over 12 amino acids. V was cut by 3 bases and J by 8 bases, with 10 bases left in between. The chain's CDR3 is CASSLGLTGYTF. Here the CDR3 DNA reads TGTGCCAGCAGTTTGGGACTGACCGGCTACACCTTC.

The chain combines TRBV5-8 with TRBJ2-7; no definite D call. The CDR3 loop spans 13 amino acids. Looked up from germline, CDR1 is SGHTS and CDR2 is YDEGEE. V was trimmed by 0 bases and J by 12 bases, leaving 16 bases between them. The chain's CDR3 is CASSLEAMGPWYF. The CDR3 bases are TGTGCCAGCAGCTTGGAGGCCATGGGCCCCTGGTACTTC.

V gene TRBV6-5 combines with J gene TRBJ1-1, with TRBD1 identical over 12 bases. This CDR3 spans 14 amino acids. CDR1 MNHEY and CDR2 SVGAGI come from the germline V gene. Germline trimming cut 5 bases from V and 7 bases from J; bases unmatched to any gene: 5. The CDR3 coding sequence is TGTGCCAGCAGTAGGGACAGGGGGCAAGGTGAAGCTTTCTTT. This encodes CASSRDRGQGEAFF.

The chain employs TRBV11-2 and TRBJ1-6; maybe TRBD1 (6 bases). The CDR3 length is 16 residues. Germline lookup yields CDR1 SGHAT and CDR2 FQNNGV. Trimming pared 4 bases from V and 6 bases from J, leaving 16 bases between. The CDR3 nucleotides read TGTGCCAGCAGCTATCGAACAGGGTTTGGTAATTCACCCCTCCACTTT. Encoded protein: CASSYRTGFGNSPLHF.

The V gene is TRBV6-5, the J gene TRBJ1-2; the D is unclear. Trimming stripped 3 bases from V and 6 bases from J, with 20 bases between. The CDR3 consists of 16 residues. The V gene's germline CDR1 is MNHEY and CDR2 SVGAGI. The CDR3 sequence: CASSYGGRPGEHGYTF. DNA for the CDR3: TGTGCCAGCAGTTATGGAGGCAGACCGGGAGAGCATGGCTACACCTTC.

About this clone: Other DNA variants within this sample encode the same CDR3. The CDR3 region is CAISDPGGSTDTQYF. The CDR3 nucleotides are TGTGCCATCAGTGACCCTGGGGGTAGCACAGATACGCAGTATTTT. This rearrangement joins TRBV10-3 to TRBJ2-3; D is tentatively TRBD1 or TRBD2 (5 bases each). Germline CDR1 reads ENHRY; CDR2 reads SYGVKD. The CDR3 sequence is 15 residues long. Trimming removed 3 bases at V and 0 bases at J, with 10 bases between.

About this clone: This sample includes further DNA sequences coding for the same CDR3. CDR3 sequence (DNA): TGCGCCAGCAGCTTACGTGCAGATACGCAGTATTTT. Its translation is CASSLRADTQYF. The rearrangement links TRBV5-1 to TRBJ2-3, with D hard to call. There are 12 residues in the CDR3. CDR1 and CDR2 from the germline V gene are SGHRS and YFSETQ. With 2 bases removed from V and 4 bases from J, the gap between germline ends came to 5 bases.

The chain has TRBV5-6 and TRBJ2-7, with unresolved D. Trimming cost V 2 bases and J 1 base, with 7 bases left between them. This CDR3 region has 13 residues. Germline CDR1 is SGHDT and CDR2 is YYEEEE. The CDR3: CASSFPTSYEQYF. The CDR3 region has the DNA TGTGCCAGCAGCTTTCCGACGTCCTACGAGCAGTACTTC.

The chain has TRBV30 and TRBJ2-1; D gene uncertain. The CDR3 totals 14 residues. Trimming left V 2 bases short and J 4 bases short, with 12 bases between. In germline, CDR1 is GTSNPN, CDR2 SVGIG (reference sequence). CDR3 nucleotides: TGTGCCTGGAGTCCCGACACCTCTTACAATGAGCAGTTCTTC. Protein sequence: CAWSPDTSYNEQFF.

The V call is TRBV6-5, the J call TRBJ2-1; 10 bases match TRBD1. Germline V gives CDR1 MNHEY, CDR2 SVGAGI. J gave up 7 bases and V 7 bases, and 10 bases lay outside the gene matches. This CDR3 contains 15 residues. The CDR3, as DNA: TGTGCCAGCACCCTAAGGACAGGGGGGATGAATGAGCAGTTCTTC. Protein: CASTLRTGGMNEQFF.

The CDR3 loop is CASSQDSSNQPQHF. In nucleotides, the CDR3 is TGTGCCAGCAGTCAGGACAGCAGCAATCAGCCCCAGCATTTT. This sequence joins TRBV6-4 and TRBJ1-5, with D tentatively TRBD1 (6 bases). The CDR3 extends over 14 amino acids. Germline values: CDR1 MRHNA, CDR2 SNTAGT. With 5 bases removed from V and 1 base from J, the gap between germline ends came to 9 bases.

This chain uses TRBV30 with TRBJ2-7, with D perhaps matching TRBD1 or TRBD2 (5 bases each). The germline gives CDR1 GTSNPN, CDR2 SVGIG (reference sequence). The CDR3 extends over 13 amino acids. Trimming removed 3 bases at V and 2 bases at J, with 11 bases between. The CDR3 nucleotides read TGTGCCTGGAGAAGGGACCCAGCCTACGAGCAGTACTTC. Its protein is CAWRRDPAYEQYF.

As to this clone: The identical CDR3 is also encoded by other nucleotide sequences in the sample. This sequence joins TRBV18 and TRBJ1-1; 8 nucleotides match TRBD1. The germline V gene encodes CDR1 KGHSH and CDR2 LQKENI. The CDR3 runs to 15 residues. The V and J ends lost 1 base and 0 bases, in that order; junction bases with no gene match: 1. This CDR3 is CASSPRDRLNTEAFF. The DNA of the CDR3 is TGTGCCAGCTCACCACGGGACAGGTTGAACACTGAAGCTTTCTTT.

The rearrangement links TRBV5-1 to TRBJ2-1; no reliable D call. There are 12 residues in the CDR3. Germline V lookup: CDR1 SGHRS, CDR2 YFSETQ. With 2 bases removed from V and 4 bases from J, the gap between germline ends came to 4 bases. The DNA for the CDR3 is TGCGCCAGCAGCTTACTTTACAATGAGCAGTTCTTC. It yields the protein CASSLLYNEQFF.

As concerns this clone: A junction boundary mismatches the germline segment, possibly from a read error. The rearrangement uses TRBV6-5 and TRBJ1-1, with a weak D call TRBD1 (6 bases). Germline CDR1 reads MNHEY; CDR2 reads SVGAGI. This CDR3 contains 16 residues. In nucleotides, the CDR3 is TGTGCCAGCAGTTACTCGGGCAGGGGTTTGAATACTGAAGCTTTCTTT. Protein product: CASSYSGRGLNTEAFF.

The chain uses TRBV11-1 and TRBJ2-1, with no clear D. Germline V gene sequence: CDR1 SGHAT, CDR2 FQDESV (reference sequence). The CDR3 is made up of 14 amino acids. V lost 5 bases to trimming and J lost 6 bases, with 14 bases between them. CDR3 nucleotides: TGTGCCAGCAGCCTCCGAGGATGGGTCAATGAGCAGTTCTTC. The encoded protein is CASSLRGWVNEQFF.

This clone was seen a single time. V is TRBV5-1 and J is TRBJ2-1; D remains unclear. Per germline, CDR1 SGHRS and CDR2 YFSETQ. CDR3 size: 12 residues. V was clipped by 2 bases and J by 8 bases, with 8 bases between them. CDR3 in amino acids: CASSFSVYEQFF. CDR3 coding DNA: TGCGCCAGCAGCTTCTCAGTGTATGAGCAGTTCTTC. The variable domain in full, with the rest retrieved from reference TRBV5-1 and TRBJ2-1, is KAGVTQTPRYLIKTRGQQVTLSCSPISGHRSVSWYQQTPGQGLQFLFEYFSETQRNKGNFPGRFSGRQFSNSRSEMNVSTLELGDSALYLCASSFSVYEQFFGPGTRLTVL.